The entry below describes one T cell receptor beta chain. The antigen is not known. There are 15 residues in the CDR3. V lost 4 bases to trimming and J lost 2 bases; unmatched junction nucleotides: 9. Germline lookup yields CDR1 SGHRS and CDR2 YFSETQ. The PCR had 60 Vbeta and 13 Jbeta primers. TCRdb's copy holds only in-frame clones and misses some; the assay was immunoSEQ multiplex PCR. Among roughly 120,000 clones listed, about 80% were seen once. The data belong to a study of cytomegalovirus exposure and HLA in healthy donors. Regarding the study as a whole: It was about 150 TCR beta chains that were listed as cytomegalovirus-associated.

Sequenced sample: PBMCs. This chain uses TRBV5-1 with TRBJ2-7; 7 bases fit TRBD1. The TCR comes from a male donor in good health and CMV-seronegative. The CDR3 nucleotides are TGCGCCAGCAGCCAGTCCGGGACAGCAACCTACGAGCAGTACTTC. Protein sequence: CASSQSGTATYEQYF.